The entry that follows covers one T cell receptor (beta chain) sequence. Its antigen is undetermined. Use of 60 Vbeta and 13 Jbeta primers characterized the PCR. Generated by immunoSEQ multiplex PCR, the TCRdb table keeps only in-frame clones and is missing some. The profile shows around 190,000 clones, 79% of them singletons. CDR3 length: 12 amino acids. V was trimmed by 0 bases and J by 5 bases, leaving 7 bases between them. Looked up from germline, CDR1 is GTSNPN and CDR2 is SVGIG (reference sequence). These data originate in a study of cytomegalovirus exposure and HLA in healthy donors. The overall study: Genotyping of more than 300 donors showed that 70% to 90% belonged to the Caucasian-associated ancestry cluster.

Study-wide results and caveats: Later work found most CMV-associated TCR beta chains apparently HLA-restricted.

The chain links TRBV30 to TRBJ1-2; D gene ambiguous. Sequencing was performed on PBMCs. The TCR comes from a woman aged 25 to 39 in good health and CMV-seropositive. The CDR3 is CAWSVAGYGYTF. As DNA, the CDR3 is TGTGCCTGGAGTGTGGCGGGATATGGCTACACCTTC.